Listed below are T cell receptor beta chains from one sample, sequenced in a study of blood T cell repertoires in COVID-19. TCRdb's table, derived via immunoSEQ multiplex PCR, lists solely in-frame clones and lacks some. This table has about 260,000 clones, more than 70% appearing once. Sequencing was done on a sample of peripheral blood. The receptors come from a woman aged 45-60 years with acute or convalescent COVID-19. Each CDR3 is given with its conserved first and last residue. D genes are given only for firm matches. Some rows mark clone size as missing; the rest say once, few, many or name a class of expanded clone.

clone size	V gene	D gene	J gene	CDR3 protein	CDR3 DNA
.	TRBV9	.	TRBJ2-4	CASSVALQGNIQYF	TGTGCCAGCAGCGTAGCCTTGCAGGGCAACATTCAGTACTTC
.	TRBV27	.	TRBJ2-2	CASSLQGGTGELFF	TGTGCCAGCAGTCTGCAGGGCGGCACCGGGGAGCTGTTTTTT
.	TRBV18	TRBD1	TRBJ2-1	CASSQDRGHEQFF	TGTGCCAGCTCACAGGACAGGGGGCATGAGCAGTTCTTC
.	TRBV19	.	TRBJ2-1	CASSIVSGDSYNEQFF	TGTGCCAGTAGTATAGTCTCGGGGGACTCCTACAATGAGCAGTTCTTC
.	TRBV6-5	.	TRBJ2-5	CASSSVGETQYF	TGTGCCAGCAGTAGCGTGGGAGAGACCCAGTACTTC
.	TRBV6-6	.	TRBJ1-2	CASRRSLREANYGYTF	TGTGCCAGCAGACGATCACTCCGGGAGGCTAACTATGGCTACACCTTC
once	TRBV28	.	TRBJ2-6	CASSFLQGTGANVLTF	TGTGCCAGCAGTTTTTTACAGGGAACTGGGGCCAACGTCCTGACTTTC
.	TRBV9	.	TRBJ2-3	CASSGASTDTQYF	TGTGCCAGCAGCGGGGCTAGCACAGATACGCAGTATTTT
.	TRBV2	.	TRBJ2-1	CASRKDYPSSYNEQFF	TGTGCCAGCAGGAAGGACTACCCTAGCTCCTACAATGAGCAGTTCTTC
.	TRBV11-3	.	TRBJ2-1	CASSPSSGANNEQFF	TGTGCCAGCAGCCCCAGCTCTGGGGCGAACAATGAGCAGTTCTTC
.	TRBV6-2/TRBV6-3	TRBD1	TRBJ1-2	CASSANRGNGYTF	TGTGCCAGCAGTGCTAACAGGGGGAACGGCTACACCTTC
.	TRBV27	.	TRBJ1-5	CASSLGRRASRGNQPQHF	TGTGCCAGCAGTTTAGGGCGACGGGCAAGCCGGGGGAATCAGCCCCAGCATTTT
few	TRBV7-9	.	TRBJ1-6	CASSLGANSPLHF	TGTGCCAGCAGCTTGGGGGCTAATTCACCCCTCCACTTT
.	TRBV7-2	.	TRBJ1-1	CASSPTGYMNTEAFF	TGTGCCAGCAGCCCCACAGGGTACATGAACACTGAAGCTTTCTTT
.	TRBV9	.	TRBJ2-1	CASSWTTSSYNEQFF	TGTGCCAGCAGTTGGACTACCTCCTCCTACAATGAGCAGTTCTTC
.	TRBV19	TRBD1	TRBJ1-2	CASSKGPGQGGSGYTF	TGTGCCAGTAGTAAAGGCCCGGGACAGGGGGGAAGTGGCTACACCTTC
.	TRBV19	.	TRBJ1-1	CASSTGSNTEAFF	TGTGCCAGTAGTACAGGGTCGAACACTGAAGCTTTCTTT